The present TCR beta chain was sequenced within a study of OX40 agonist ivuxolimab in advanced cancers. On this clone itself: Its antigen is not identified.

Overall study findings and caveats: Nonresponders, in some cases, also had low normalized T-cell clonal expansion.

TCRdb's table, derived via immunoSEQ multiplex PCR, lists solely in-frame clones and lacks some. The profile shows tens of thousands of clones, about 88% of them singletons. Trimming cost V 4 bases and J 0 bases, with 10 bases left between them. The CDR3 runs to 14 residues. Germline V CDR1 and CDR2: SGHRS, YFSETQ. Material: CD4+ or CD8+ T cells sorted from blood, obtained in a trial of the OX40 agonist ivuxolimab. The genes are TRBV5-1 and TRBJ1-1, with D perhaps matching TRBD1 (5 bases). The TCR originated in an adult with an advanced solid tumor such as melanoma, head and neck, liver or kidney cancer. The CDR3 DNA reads TGCGCCAGCAGCGTGATGGGGCTGAACACTGAAGCTTTCTTT. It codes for CASSVMGLNTEAFF.